The clone carrying this T cell receptor (beta chain) was observed a single time. The length of the CDR3 is 13 residues. Per germline, CDR1 LGHNA and CDR2 YNFKEQ. Trimming removed 0 bases at V and 6 bases at J, with 9 bases between. The sample belongs to a study of blood T cell repertoires in COVID-19. Authors' processing steps: Counts of nucleated cells, estimated from reference gene primer amplification, were obtained. TCRdb's copy holds only in-frame clones and misses some; the assay was immunoSEQ multiplex PCR. Clone size and the V and J calls come from that table; the DNA yielded D and trimming. This sample carries fewer than 350,000 clones, roughly 90% of them seen once, and the ten largest clones take under 7%. Seattle-derived patients entered the study during active infection and were followed longitudinally.

V is TRBV4-2 and J is TRBJ2-7; D might be TRBD1 (5 bases). The receptor was derived from a woman aged 25 to 39 with COVID-19, enrolled during active disease. Specimen: peripheral blood. The CDR3: CASSQDSRGEQYF. The CDR3, as DNA: TGTGCCAGCAGCCAAGATAGTAGGGGCGAGCAGTACTTC.